This TCR beta chain was documented in a study of CD8+CD57+ T cells in acquired aplastic anemia (dated by TCRdb to about 2018). Background for the entire study: A mean of approximately 2.9 ug of DNA, ranging from roughly 0.2 to 27.4 ug, was extracted from sorted CD4+ and CD8+ cells. CD8+CD57+ expansion was defined as frequency above the mean frequency observed in healthy subjects.

The patients picked for sequencing were ones in whom flow cytometry had shown an expansion of CD8+CD57+ cells. Every patient had a diagnosis of severe acquired aplastic anemia based on International Study of Aplastic Anemia and Agranulocytosis and Camitta criteria. No patient had received any therapy when blood was sampled. In the study, sorted CD4+ and CD8+ blood T cells from patients with severe aplastic anemia and from healthy subjects underwent deep sequencing of TCR repertoires. Patients were enrolled in the USA under clinicaltrials.gov protocols 00001620, 01623167, 00001397, 00071045, 00081523 and 00961064. Ficoll-Paque density gradient centrifugation was used to isolate peripheral blood mononuclear cells. CD4+ and CD8+ T cells were sorted by FACS or magnetic beads before DNA extraction. General study outcomes and caveats: Although around 30 CD8+ CDR3 sequences were shared by patients and controls, these sequences appeared highly expressed in patients and within the immunodominant clones of patients. CD8+ Simpson's diversity did not differ significantly between patients and healthy controls (P=0.060).

This clonotype was seen only once. The antigen it recognizes is unknown. No much larger clone is present one base from it, and per-base qualities are unavailable. One read gives only weak evidence. The germline V gene sets CDR1 to SQVTM and CDR2 to ANQGSEA. Reading from cysteine to phenylalanine, the CDR3 counts 11 amino acids. Only CDR3 DNA remains: 33 bases, in frame from the first base. V loses 7 bases, J loses 4 bases, and the germline ends lie 10 bases apart. Profiling of TCR beta VDJ combinations and CDR3 sequences used genomic DNA as the template. TCR repertoire sequencing was run on an Illumina HiSeq 2000. The source study handled its data this way. Repertoire assessment relied on Simpson's diversity index, CDR3 size and DJ length profiles, and TRBV/TRBJ rearrangement plots. The most abundant DNA sequence in the deep sequencing data was taken as the immunodominant clone. CDR3 amino acid sequences were checked for sharing between subjects and were compared against published repertoires and the VDJdb database. In-frame beta chains were kept once TCRdb had trimmed the public reads at Q25 with fastp and called clones with MiXCR. Each entry is one CDR3 protein sequence, shown with its most common DNA and genes. None of the V and J calls come from the authors' own analysis; TCRdb made them. Present in this sample are roughly 250,000 distinct CDR3 sequences, 45% to 50% of which were seen just once. The ten top clones hold over 7.5% of the sample.

This TCR was recovered from a human donor with aplastic anemia. Material for sequencing was sorted CD4+, CD8+, or CD8+CD57+ T cells (not recorded which) from PBMCs. In this chain, TRBV29-1 is recombined with TRBJ1-2, with the identity of the D gene unclear. The CDR3 protein sequence reads: CSGHGIYGYTF. The DNA reads as follows: TGCAGCGGTCATGGGATCTATGGCTACACCTTC.